This T cell receptor (beta chain) was captured in a study of human T cells and chemical hapten exposure. Study-level background: Slight volume differences across pooled libraries mainly accounted for varying per-sample TCR yields.

The CDR3 sequence is 14 residues long. CDR1 SGHRS and CDR2 YFSETQ come from the germline V gene. V dropped 4 bases and J dropped 5; count of bases not matched to a gene: 5. Each cDNA molecule in the library carried unique molecular identifiers. MiXCR, applied by TCRdb to the RACE reads, yields one record per CDR3 protein. The sample has about 79,000 distinct CDR3 sequences; about 9% are singletons. Note on this clonotype: No antigen is known for it.

Stated time point: healthy volunteer bleed at 6 weeks. Unfractionated whole blood was the source from which total RNA was extracted. Findings and limits, study-wide: After DPC sensitization, TCRs above 1 in 1000 frequency showed no change.

Sample: whole blood. The V gene is TRBV5-1, the J gene TRBJ1-1; 10 bases line up with TRBD1. The sequence derives from a male donor in good health. Some clones in this sample may be carry-over from other donors' samples. CDR3 in DNA: TGCGCCAGCAGCAGACAGGGGGCATCTACTGAAGCTTTCTTT. Protein product: CASSRQGASTEAFF.